The 8 T cell receptor beta chains presented below share a single source sample, sequenced in a study of T-cell reconstitution after alpha-beta-depleted transplantation in children (dated by TCRdb to 2015 to 2016). Library method: PCR. The sequencer listed for this sample is Illumina HiSeq 2500. To normalize quantification of the TCRbeta repertoire, the TCR libraries were built with molecular barcoding that relied on unique molecular identifiers. Using fastp at Q25 and MiXCR, TCRdb reprocessed the public reads and kept productive beta chains. CDR3 protein duplicates are merged, each entry listing the most common genes and DNA. The table for this sample lists around 680,000 distinct CDR3 sequences; around 17% of them were counted only once. The ten largest account for approximately 1% of the sample. The material sequenced was PBMCs from the stem cell graft donor, taken from the stem cell graft. These receptors were collected from a human donor who donated a stem cell graft to a child with acute myeloid leukemia.

This clonotype was found a few times. V usage is TRBV7-3 and J usage is TRBJ1-1, with a possible D match to TRBD1 (5 bases). This CDR3 is 13 amino acids long. Germline CDR1 is SGHTA and CDR2 is FQGTGA. V dropped 5 bases and J dropped 5 bases, with 12 bases sitting between them. CDR3: CASSRGMGTEAFF. CDR3 DNA sequence: TGTGCCAGCAGCCGGGGGATGGGGACTGAAGCTTTCTTT.

This sequence joins TRBV6-5 and TRBJ2-3, with 12 nucleotides matching TRBD2. The CDR3 is 16 amino acids. V trimming: 6 bases; J trimming: 5 bases; junction bases outside the gene matches: 9. CDR1 is MNHEY, CDR2 SVGAGI, per germline. The CDR3 sequence: CASRLTSGGSGDTQYF. Written as DNA, the CDR3 is TGTGCCAGCAGATTGACTAGCGGGGGCTCAGGAGATACGCAGTATTTT.

The rearrangement links TRBV15 to TRBJ2-5, with D unresolved. The CDR3 has 18 residues. Between the trimmed V and J ends, which lost 3 bases and 1 base, there was a span of 21 bases. Germline CDR1 and CDR2: LNHNV and YYDKDF (reference sequence). For the CDR3, the DNA is TGTGCCACCAGCAGCCTCGGGCCAGCAGAAAAAGTCCAAGAGACCCAGTACTTC. Encoded protein: CATSSLGPAEKVQETQYF.

The rearrangement joins TRBV5-5 to TRBJ2-7, with 9 bases aligning to TRBD1. In germline, CDR1 is SGHKS, CDR2 YYEKEE (reference sequence). V was clipped by 5 bases and J by 0 bases; unmatched bases: 6. CDR3 size: 15 residues. The CDR3 sequence is CASSKTGGDSYEQYF. The CDR3, as DNA: TGTGCCAGCAGTAAGACAGGGGGTGACTCCTACGAGCAGTACTTC.

CDR3 protein: CASSGGGLAAYNEQFF. CDR3 sequence (DNA): TGCGCCAGCAGCGGGGGAGGCCTAGCGGCCTACAATGAGCAGTTCTTC. This chain joins TRBV5-1 and TRBJ2-1; 7 positions match TRBD2. The CDR3 sequence is 16 residues long. Germline values: CDR1 SGHRS, CDR2 YFSETQ. V lost 4 bases, J lost 2 bases, and 9 bases stayed unmatched.

This clonotype was counted at least ten times. V usage is TRBV6-5 and J usage is TRBJ1-5; D is ambiguous. The CDR3 spans 14 residues. Germline-derived CDR1 and CDR2 are MNHEY and SVGAGI. The V end lost 2 bases, the J end lost 6 bases, and 11 bases lay between the germline ends. DNA for the CDR3: TGTGCCAGCAGTTACACCCCAGGTCGTCAGCCCCAGCATTTT. Its protein is CASSYTPGRQPQHF.

CDR3 in amino acids: CASSQEAGWYEQYV. CDR3 in DNA: TGCGCCAGCAGCCAAGAAGCGGGGTGGTACGAGCAGTACGTC. The chain is built from TRBV5-1 and TRBJ2-7, with TRBD2 identical over 7 bases. Germline trimming cut 4 bases from V and 4 bases from J; bases unmatched to any gene: 8. Germline lookup yields CDR1 SGHRS and CDR2 YFSETQ. The CDR3 runs to 14 residues.

This clonotype was detected many times. The chain uses TRBV9 and TRBJ2-1; TRBD2 is a possible D gene (7 bases). CDR3 length: 15 residues. The V end was cut by 3 bases, the J end by 6 bases, with 16 bases between. Germline CDR1 is SGDLS and CDR2 is YYNGEE. Here the CDR3 DNA reads TGTGCCAGCAGCGCCTACGGGGGGCCTTCCAATGAGCAGTTCTTC. It is translated as CASSAYGGPSNEQFF.